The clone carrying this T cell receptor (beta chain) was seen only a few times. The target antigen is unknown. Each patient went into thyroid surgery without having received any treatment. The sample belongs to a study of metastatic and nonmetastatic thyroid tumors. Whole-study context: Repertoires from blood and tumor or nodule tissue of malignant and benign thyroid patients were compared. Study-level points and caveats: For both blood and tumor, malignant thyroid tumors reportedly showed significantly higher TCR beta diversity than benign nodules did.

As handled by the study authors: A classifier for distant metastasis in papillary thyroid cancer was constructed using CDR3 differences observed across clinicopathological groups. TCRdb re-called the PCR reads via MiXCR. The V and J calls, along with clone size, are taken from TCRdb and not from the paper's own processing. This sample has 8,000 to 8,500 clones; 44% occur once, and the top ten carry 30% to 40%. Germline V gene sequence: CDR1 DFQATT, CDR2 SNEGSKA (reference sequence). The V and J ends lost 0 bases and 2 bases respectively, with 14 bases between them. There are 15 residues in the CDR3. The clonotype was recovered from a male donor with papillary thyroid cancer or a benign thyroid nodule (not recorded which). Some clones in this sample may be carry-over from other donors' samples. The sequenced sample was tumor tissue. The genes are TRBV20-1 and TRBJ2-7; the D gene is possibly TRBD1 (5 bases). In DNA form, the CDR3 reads TGCAGTGCTAGAGATCGAGATAAGGGGACCTACGAGCAGTACTTC. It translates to CSARDRDKGTYEQYF.